This T cell receptor beta chain was recorded in a study of cytotoxic CD8 clonotypes in ibrutinib-treated CLL. Trimming took 7 bases from V and 2 from J, leaving 13 bases between them. Germline V CDR1 and CDR2: SGHDT, YYEEEE. The CDR3 has 15 amino acids. As input for TCR beta libraries, about 1.8 micrograms of genomic DNA came from cryopreserved PBMCs. Here immunoSEQ multiplex PCR was the method, and the copy in TCRdb shows in-frame clones only, minus some. The sample includes approximately 42,000 clones, almost 70% of them seen just once. The chain links TRBV5-6 to TRBJ2-6; D perhaps matches TRBD2 (5 bases). Sequencing was performed on PBMCs, taken after 12 months of ibrutinib treatment. The clonotype comes from a human donor with chronic lymphocytic leukemia. CDR3 in amino acids: CASGSLGAGANVLTF. Here the CDR3 DNA reads TGTGCCAGCGGCTCGTTGGGAGCTGGGGCCAACGTCCTGACTTTC.